This T cell receptor beta chain was identified during a study of T cell responses to AZD1222 COVID-19 vaccine. TCRdb's table, derived via immunoSEQ multiplex PCR, lists solely in-frame clones and lacks some. The sample lists roughly 170,000 clones; 87% were seen once. Germline V gene lookup returns CDR1 SGHRS and CDR2 YFSETQ. The CDR3 is made up of 14 amino acids. V lost 4 bases and J 0 bases, leaving 10 bases between the germline ends. The rearrangement joins TRBV5-1 to TRBJ1-2; no definite D call. The clonotype comes from an adult in good health. The source material was peripheral blood, sampled on day 0 of AZD1222 vaccination. CDR3 protein: CASSNVVPNYGYTF. The CDR3 DNA is TGCGCCAGCAGCAATGTAGTCCCTAACTATGGCTACACCTTC.